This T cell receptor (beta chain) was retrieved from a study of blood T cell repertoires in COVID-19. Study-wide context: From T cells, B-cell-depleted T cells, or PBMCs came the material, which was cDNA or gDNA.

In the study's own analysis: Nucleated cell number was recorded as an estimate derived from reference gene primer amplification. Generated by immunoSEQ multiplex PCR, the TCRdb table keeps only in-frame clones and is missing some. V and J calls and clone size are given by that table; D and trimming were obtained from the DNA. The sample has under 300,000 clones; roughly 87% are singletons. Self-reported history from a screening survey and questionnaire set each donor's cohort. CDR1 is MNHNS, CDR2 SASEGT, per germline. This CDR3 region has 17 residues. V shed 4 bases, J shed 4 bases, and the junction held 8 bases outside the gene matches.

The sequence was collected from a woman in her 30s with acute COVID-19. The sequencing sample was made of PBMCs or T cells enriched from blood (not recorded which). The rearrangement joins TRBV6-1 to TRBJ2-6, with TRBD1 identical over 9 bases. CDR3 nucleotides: TGTGCCAGCAGTGGGTCCGGGACAGGGTCGGGGGCCAACGTCCTGACTTTC. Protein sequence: CASSGSGTGSGANVLTF.